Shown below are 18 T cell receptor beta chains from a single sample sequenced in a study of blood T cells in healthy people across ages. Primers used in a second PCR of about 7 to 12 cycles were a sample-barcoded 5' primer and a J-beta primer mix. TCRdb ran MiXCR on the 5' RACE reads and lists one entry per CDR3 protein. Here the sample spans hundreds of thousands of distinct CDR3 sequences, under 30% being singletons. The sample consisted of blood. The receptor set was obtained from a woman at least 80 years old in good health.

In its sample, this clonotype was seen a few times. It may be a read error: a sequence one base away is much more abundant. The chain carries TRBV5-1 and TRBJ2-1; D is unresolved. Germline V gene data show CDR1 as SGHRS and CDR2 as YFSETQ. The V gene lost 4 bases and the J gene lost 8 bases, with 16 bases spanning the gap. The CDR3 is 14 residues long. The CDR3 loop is CASSGETGPYEQFF. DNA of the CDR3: TGCGCCAGCAGCGGGGAAACTGGACCGTATGAGCAGTTCTTC. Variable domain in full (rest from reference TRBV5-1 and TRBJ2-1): KAGVTQTPRYLIKTRGQQVTLSCSPISGHRSVSWYQQTPGQGLQFLFEYFSETQRNKGNFPGRFSGRQFSNSRSEMNVSTLELGDSALYLCASSGETGPYEQFFGPGTRLTVL.

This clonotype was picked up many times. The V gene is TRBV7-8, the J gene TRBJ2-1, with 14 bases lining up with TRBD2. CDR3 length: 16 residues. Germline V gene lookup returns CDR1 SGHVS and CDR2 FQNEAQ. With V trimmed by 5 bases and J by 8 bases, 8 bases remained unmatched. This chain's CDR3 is CASSPRTSGGYDEQFF. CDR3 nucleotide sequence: TGTGCCAGCAGCCCCCGGACTAGCGGGGGGTACGATGAGCAGTTCTTC.

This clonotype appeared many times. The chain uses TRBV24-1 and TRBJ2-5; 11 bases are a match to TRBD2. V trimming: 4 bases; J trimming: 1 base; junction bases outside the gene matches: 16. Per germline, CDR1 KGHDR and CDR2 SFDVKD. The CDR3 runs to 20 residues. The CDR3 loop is CATSDPRGTSGGPIQETQYF. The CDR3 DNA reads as TGTGCCACCAGTGACCCCAGGGGAACTAGCGGGGGCCCCATCCAAGAGACCCAGTACTTC.

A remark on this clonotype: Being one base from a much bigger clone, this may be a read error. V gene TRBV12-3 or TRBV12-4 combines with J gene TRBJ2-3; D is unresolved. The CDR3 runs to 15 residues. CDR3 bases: TGTGCCAGCAGTTTCGGCAGACCGAGCGCAGATATGCAGTATTTT. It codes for CASSFGRPSADMQYF.

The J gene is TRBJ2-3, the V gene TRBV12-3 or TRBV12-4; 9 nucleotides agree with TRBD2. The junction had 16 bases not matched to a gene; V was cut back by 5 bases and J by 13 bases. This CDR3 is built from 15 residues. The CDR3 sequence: CASSPGLASTDVEYF. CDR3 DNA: TGTGCCAGCAGTCCCGGACTAGCGAGCACAGATGTGGAGTATTTT.

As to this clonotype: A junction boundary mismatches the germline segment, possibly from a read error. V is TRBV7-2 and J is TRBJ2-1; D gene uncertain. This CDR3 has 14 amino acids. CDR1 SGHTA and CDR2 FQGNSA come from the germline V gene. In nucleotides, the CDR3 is TGTGCCAGCAGCTTACGGGCGTCGGTCAATGAGCACTTCTTC. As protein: CASSLRASVNEHFF.

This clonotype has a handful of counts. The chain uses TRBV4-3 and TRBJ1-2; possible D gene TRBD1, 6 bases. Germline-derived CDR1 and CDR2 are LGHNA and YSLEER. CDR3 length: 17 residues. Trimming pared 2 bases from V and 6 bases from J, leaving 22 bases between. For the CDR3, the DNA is TGCGCCAGCAGCCAATTGGTGCGGACAGCCTCCGGGGATGGCTACACCTTC. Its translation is CASSQLVRTASGDGYTF.

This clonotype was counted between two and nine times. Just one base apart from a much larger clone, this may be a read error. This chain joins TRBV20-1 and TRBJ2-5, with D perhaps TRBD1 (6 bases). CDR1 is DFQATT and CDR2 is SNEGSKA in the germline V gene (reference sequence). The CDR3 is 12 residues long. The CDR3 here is CSAGASRETRYF. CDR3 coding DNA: TGCAGTGCGGGGGCCTCCCGAGAGACCCGGTACTTC.

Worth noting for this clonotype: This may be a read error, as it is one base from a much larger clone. Here the CDR3 reads CASNKRQGSTEAFF. CDR3 bases: TGTGCCAGCAACAAAAGACAGGGGAGCACTGAAGCTTTCTTT. J is TRBJ1-1 and V is TRBV7-2, with 8 bases identical to TRBD1. V trimming: 7 bases; J trimming: 4 bases; junction bases outside the gene matches: 8. CDR3 length: 14 amino acids. CDR1 and CDR2 (germline): SGHTA, FQGNSA. Looking up the rest from reference TRBV7-2 and TRBJ1-1 gives the full variable domain: GAGVSQSPSNKVTEKGKDVELRCDPISGHTALYWYRQSLGQGLEFLIYFQGNSAPDKSGLPSDRFSAERTGGSVSTLTIQRTQQEDSAVYLCASNKRQGSTEAFFGQGTRLTVV.

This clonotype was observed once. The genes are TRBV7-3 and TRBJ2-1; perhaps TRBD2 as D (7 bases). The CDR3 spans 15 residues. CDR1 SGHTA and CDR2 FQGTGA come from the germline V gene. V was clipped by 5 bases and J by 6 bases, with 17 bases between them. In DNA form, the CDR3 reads TGTGCCAGCAGCCCCATACTGGCGGGGGCCAATGAGCAGTTCTTC. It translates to CASSPILAGANEQFF.

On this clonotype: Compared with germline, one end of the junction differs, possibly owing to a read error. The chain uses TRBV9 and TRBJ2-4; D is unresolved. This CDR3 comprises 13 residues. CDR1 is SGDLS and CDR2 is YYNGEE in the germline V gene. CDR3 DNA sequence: TGTGCCGGCAGCGAAGTTACCGGAAACATTCAGTACTTC. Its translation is CAGSEVTGNIQYF. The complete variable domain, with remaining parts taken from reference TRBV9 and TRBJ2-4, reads DSGVTQTPKHLITATGQRVTLRCSPRSGDLSVYWYQQSLDQGLQFLIQYYNGEERAKGNILERFSAQQFPDLHSELNLSSLELGDSALYFCAGSEVTGNIQYFGAGTRLSVL.

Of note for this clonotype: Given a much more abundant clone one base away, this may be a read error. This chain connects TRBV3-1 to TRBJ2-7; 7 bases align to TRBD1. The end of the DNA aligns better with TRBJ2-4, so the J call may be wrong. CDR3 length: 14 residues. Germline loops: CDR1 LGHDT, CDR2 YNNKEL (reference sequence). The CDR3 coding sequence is TGTGCCAGCAGCCACTACAGGGGAAGGAACATTCAGTACTTC. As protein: CASSHYRGRNIQYF.

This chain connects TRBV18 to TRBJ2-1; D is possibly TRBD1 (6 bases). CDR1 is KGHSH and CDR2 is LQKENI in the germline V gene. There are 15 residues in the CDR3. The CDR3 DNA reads TGTGCTAACTCATTGGGACAAGCCTCCTACAATGAGCAGTTCTTC. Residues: CANSLGQASYNEQFF.

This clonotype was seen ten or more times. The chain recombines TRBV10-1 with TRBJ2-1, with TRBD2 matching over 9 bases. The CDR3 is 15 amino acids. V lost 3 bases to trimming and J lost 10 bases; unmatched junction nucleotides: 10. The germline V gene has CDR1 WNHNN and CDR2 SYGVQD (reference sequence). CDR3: CASSDSGTLAGEQFF. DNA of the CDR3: TGCGCCAGCAGTGACTCGGGGACTCTAGCGGGGGAGCAGTTCTTC.

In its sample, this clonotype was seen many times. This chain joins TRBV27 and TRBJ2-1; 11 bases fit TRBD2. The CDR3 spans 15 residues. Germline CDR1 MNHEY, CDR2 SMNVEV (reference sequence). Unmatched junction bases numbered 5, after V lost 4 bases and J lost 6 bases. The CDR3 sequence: CASSYLAGGFNEQFF. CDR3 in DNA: TGTGCCAGCAGTTACCTAGCGGGGGGTTTCAATGAGCAGTTCTTC.

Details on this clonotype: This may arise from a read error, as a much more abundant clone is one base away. The CDR3 sequence: CSTRFRNQPQHF. The CDR3 nucleotides read TGCAGTACTAGGTTTAGGAATCAGCCCCAGCATTTT. J is TRBJ1-5 and V is TRBV20-1; the D is unclear. The CDR3 covers 12 residues. Germline V gene sequence: CDR1 DFQATT, CDR2 SNEGSKA (reference sequence).

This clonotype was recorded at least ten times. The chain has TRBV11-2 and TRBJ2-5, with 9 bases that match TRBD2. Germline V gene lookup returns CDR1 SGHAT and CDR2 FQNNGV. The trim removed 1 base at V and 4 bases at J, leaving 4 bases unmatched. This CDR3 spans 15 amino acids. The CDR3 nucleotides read TGTGCCAGCAGCTTAGGGGGGACTAGCCGAGAGACCCAGTACTTC. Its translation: CASSLGGTSRETQYF.

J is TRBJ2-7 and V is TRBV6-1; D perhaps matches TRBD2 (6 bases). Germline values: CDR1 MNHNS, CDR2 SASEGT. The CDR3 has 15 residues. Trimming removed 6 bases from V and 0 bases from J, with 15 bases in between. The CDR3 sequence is CASRTNRDFSYEQYF. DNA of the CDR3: TGTGCCAGCAGGACGAACCGGGACTTCTCCTACGAGCAGTACTTC.